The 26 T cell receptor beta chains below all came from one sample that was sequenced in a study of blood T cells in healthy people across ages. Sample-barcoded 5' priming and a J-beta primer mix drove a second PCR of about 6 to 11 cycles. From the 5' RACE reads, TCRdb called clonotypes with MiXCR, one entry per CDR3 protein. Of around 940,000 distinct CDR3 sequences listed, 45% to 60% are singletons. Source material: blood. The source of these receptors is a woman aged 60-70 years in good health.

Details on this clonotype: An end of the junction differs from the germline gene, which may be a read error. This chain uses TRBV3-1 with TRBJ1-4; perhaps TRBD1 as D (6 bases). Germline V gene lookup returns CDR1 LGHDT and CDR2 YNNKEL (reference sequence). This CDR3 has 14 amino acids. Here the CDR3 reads CASIQRGRLEKLFF. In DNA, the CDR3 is TGTGCCAGCATCCAACGGGGGCGGCTTGAAAAACTGTTTTTT.

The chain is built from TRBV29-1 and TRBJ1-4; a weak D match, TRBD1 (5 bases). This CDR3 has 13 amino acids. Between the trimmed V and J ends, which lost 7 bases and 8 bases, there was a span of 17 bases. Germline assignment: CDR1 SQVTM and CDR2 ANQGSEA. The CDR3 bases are TGCAGCGCCTTCCCAGGGCGAGGGGAAAAACTGTTTTTT. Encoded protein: CSAFPGRGEKLFF.

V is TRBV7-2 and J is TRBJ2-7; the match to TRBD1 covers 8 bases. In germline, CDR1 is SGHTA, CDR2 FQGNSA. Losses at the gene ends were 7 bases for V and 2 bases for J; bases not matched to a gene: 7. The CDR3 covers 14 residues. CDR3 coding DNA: TGTGCCAGCAACACAAGACAGGGGACCTACGAGCAGTACTTC. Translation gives CASNTRQGTYEQYF.

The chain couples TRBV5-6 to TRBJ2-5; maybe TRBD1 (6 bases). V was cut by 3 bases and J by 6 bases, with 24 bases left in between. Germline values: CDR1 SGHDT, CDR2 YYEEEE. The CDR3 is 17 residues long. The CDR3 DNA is TGTGCCAGCAGCTCAGCACAAAGACAGGTTTCTGAAAAGACCCAGTACTTC. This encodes CASSSAQRQVSEKTQYF. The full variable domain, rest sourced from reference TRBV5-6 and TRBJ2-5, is DAGVTQSPTHLIKTRGQQVTLRCSPKSGHDTVSWYQQALGQGPQFIFQYYEEEERQRGNFPDRFSGHQFPNYSSELNVNALLLGDSALYLCASSSAQRQVSEKTQYFGPGTRLLVL.

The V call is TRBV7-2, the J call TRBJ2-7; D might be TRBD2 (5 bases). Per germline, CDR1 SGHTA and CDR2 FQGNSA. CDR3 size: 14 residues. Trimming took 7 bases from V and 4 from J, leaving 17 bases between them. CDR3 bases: TGTGCCAGCAACCCTTCCGGAGGTTTGTACGAGCAGTACTTC. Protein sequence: CASNPSGGLYEQYF. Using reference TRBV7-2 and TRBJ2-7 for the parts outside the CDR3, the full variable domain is GAGVSQSPSNKVTEKGKDVELRCDPISGHTALYWYRQSLGQGLEFLIYFQGNSAPDKSGLPSDRFSAERTGGSVSTLTIQRTQQEDSAVYLCASNPSGGLYEQYFGPGTRLTVT.

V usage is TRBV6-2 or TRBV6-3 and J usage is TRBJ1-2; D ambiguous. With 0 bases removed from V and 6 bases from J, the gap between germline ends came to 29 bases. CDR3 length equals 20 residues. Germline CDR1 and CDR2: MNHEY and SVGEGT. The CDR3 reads CASSYSRITASRAGLDGYTF. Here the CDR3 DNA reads TGTGCCAGCAGTTACTCGAGGATTACCGCGTCGCGAGCTGGTTTGGATGGCTACACCTTC.

The DNA of the CDR3 is TGCAGTGCTACTGACGGGACTAACTATGGCTACACCTTC. Encoded protein: CSATDGTNYGYTF. The chain links TRBV20-1 to TRBJ1-2; D unresolved. Between the trimmed V and J ends, which lost 4 bases and 0 bases, there was a span of 9 bases. CDR3 length: 13 residues. Germline V gene lookup returns CDR1 DFQATT and CDR2 SNEGSKA (reference sequence).

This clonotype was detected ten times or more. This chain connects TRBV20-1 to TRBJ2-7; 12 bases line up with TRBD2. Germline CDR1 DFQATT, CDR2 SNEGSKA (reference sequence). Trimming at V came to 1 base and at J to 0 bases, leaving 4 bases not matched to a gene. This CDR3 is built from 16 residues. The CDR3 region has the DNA TGCAGTGCTAGAGGGACTAGCGGGGCATACTCCTACGAGCAGTACTTC. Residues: CSARGTSGAYSYEQYF.

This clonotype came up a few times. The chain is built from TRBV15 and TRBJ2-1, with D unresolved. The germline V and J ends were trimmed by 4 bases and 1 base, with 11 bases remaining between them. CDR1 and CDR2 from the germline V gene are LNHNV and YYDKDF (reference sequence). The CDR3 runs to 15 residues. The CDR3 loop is CATSTTGWSYNEQFF. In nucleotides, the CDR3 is TGTGCCACCAGCACCACTGGTTGGTCCTACAATGAGCAGTTCTTC.

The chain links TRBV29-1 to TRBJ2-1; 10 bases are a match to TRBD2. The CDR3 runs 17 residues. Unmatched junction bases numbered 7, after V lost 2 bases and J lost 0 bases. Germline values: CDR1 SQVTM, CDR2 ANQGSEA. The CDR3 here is CSVERTSGGRSYNEQFF. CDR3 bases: TGCAGCGTTGAACGGACTAGCGGAGGACGCTCCTACAATGAGCAGTTCTTC.

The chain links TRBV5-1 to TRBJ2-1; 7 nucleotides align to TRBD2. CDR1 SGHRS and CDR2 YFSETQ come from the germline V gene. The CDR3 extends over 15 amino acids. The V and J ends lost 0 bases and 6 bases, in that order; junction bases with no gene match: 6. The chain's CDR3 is CASSLAGSGINEQFF. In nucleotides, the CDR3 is TGCGCCAGCAGCTTGGCCGGGAGCGGGATCAATGAGCAGTTCTTC.

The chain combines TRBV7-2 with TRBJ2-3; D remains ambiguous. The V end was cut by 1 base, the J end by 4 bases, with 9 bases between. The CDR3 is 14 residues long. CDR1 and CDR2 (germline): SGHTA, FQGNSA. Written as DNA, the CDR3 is TGTGCCAGCAGCTTAGGTCCAGCGTCAGATACGCAGTATTTT. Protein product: CASSLGPASDTQYF. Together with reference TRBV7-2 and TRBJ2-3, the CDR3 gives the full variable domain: GAGVSQSPSNKVTEKGKDVELRCDPISGHTALYWYRQSLGQGLEFLIYFQGNSAPDKSGLPSDRFSAERTGGSVSTLTIQRTQQEDSAVYLCASSLGPASDTQYFGPGTRLTVL.

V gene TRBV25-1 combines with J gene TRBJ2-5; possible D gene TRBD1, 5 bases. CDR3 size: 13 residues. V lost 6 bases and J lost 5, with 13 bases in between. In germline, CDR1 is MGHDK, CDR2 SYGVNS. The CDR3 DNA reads TGTGCCAGCAGCCCTTCAGGGATGGAGACCCAGTACTTC. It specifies CASSPSGMETQYF.

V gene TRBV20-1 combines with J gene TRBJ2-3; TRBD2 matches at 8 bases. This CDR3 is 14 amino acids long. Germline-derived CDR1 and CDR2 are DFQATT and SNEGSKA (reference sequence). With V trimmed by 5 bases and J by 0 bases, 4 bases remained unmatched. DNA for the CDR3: TGCAGTGCTGCGAGCGGGGGTAGCACAGATACGCAGTATTTT. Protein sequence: CSAASGGSTDTQYF.

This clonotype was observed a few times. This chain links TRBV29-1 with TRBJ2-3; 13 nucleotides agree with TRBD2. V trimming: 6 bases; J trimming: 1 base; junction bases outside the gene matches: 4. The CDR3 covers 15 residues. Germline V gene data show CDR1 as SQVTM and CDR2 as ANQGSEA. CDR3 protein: CSVMTSGRRTDTQYF. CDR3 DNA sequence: TGCAGCGTAATGACTAGCGGGAGGCGCACAGATACGCAGTATTTT.

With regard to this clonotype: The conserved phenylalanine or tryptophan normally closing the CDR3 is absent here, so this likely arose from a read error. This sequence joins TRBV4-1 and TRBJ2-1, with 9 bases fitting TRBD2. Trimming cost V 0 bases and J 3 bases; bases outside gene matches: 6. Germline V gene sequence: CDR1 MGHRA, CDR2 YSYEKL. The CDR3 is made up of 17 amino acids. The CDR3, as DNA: TGCGCCAGCAGCCAAGACCCACCGCGGGAGGGCTACAATGAGCAGTTCTTG. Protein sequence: CASSQDPPREGYNEQFL.

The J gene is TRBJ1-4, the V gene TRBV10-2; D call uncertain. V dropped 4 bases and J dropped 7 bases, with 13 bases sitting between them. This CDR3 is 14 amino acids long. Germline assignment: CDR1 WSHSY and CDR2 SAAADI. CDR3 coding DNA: TGCGCCAGCAGTGCTGTCCTGGATCGTGAAAAACTGTTTTTT. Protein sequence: CASSAVLDREKLFF.

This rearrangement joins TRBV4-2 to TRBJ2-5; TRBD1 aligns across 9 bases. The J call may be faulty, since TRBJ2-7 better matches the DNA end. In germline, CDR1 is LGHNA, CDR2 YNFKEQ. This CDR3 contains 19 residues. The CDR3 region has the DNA TGTGCCAGCAGCCAAGTTTTAACAGGGGGCTCACAAAGATTATACGAGCAGTACTTC. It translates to CASSQVLTGGSQRLYEQYF.

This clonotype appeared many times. The CDR3 spells CASSFSREYGYTF. In DNA, the CDR3 is TGTGCCAGCAGCTTTAGCAGAGAATATGGCTACACCTTC. This rearrangement joins TRBV7-8 to TRBJ1-2, with D hard to call. Trimming pared 3 bases from V and 5 bases from J, leaving 10 bases between. The CDR3 is made up of 13 amino acids. Germline loops: CDR1 SGHVS, CDR2 FQNEAQ.

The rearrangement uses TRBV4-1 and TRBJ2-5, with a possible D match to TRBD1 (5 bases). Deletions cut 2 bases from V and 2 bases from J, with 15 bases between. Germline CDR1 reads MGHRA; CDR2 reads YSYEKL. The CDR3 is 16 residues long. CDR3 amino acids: CASSQYQTGVQETQYF. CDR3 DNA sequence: TGCGCCAGCAGCCAATATCAAACAGGAGTACAAGAGACCCAGTACTTC.

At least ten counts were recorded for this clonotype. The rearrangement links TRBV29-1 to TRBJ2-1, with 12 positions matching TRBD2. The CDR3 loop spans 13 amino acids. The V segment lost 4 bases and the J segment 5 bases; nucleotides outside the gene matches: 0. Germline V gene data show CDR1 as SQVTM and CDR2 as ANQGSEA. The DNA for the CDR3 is TGCAGCGTTGGGACTAGCGGGAACAATGAGCAGTTCTTC. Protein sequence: CSVGTSGNNEQFF.

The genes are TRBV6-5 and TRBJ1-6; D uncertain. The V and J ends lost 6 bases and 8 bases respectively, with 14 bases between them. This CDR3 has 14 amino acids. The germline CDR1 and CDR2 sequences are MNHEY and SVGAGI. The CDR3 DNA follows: TGTGCCAGCAGCCCGGCCCTCGAGCATTCACCCCTCCACTTT. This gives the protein CASSPALEHSPLHF.

The CDR3 DNA follows: TGTGCCAGCAGTTCCGGGACTAGCGGGAGAGGCACAGATACGCAGTATTTT. Translated, it gives CASSSGTSGRGTDTQYF. The V call is TRBV6-2 or TRBV6-3, the J call TRBJ2-3; 14 nucleotides line up with TRBD2. The CDR3 is 17 residues long. Germline trimming cut 4 bases from V and 1 base from J; bases unmatched to any gene: 4. Germline V gives CDR1 MNHEY, CDR2 SVGEGT.

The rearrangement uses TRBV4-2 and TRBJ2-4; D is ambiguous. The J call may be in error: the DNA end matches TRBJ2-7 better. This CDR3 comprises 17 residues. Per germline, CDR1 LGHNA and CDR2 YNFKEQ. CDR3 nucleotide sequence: TGTGCCAGCAGCCCCGGTGGCTGGCGGATATCGTCCCACGAGCAGTACTTC. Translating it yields CASSPGGWRISSHEQYF.

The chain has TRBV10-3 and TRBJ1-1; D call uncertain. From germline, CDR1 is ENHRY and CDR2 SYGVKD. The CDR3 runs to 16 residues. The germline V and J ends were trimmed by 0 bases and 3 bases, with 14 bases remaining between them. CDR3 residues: CAISESPLSGDTEAFF. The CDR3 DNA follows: TGTGCCATCAGTGAGTCTCCCCTCTCTGGGGACACTGAAGCTTTCTTT.

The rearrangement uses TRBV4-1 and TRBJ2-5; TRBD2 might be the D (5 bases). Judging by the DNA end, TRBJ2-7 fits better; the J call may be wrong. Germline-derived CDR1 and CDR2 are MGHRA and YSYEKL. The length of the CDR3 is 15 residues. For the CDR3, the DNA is TGCGCCAGCAGCCAAGAACGAGGGATTTCCTACGAGCAGTACTTC. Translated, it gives CASSQERGISYEQYF.